Described below is a single TCR beta chain sequence and its context. Antigen specificity is unknown. This record belongs to a study of T cell responses to AZD1222 COVID-19 vaccine. On the study more broadly: Second-dose groups at about 4 or about 12 weeks were pooled. Whole-study findings and limits: At baseline, seropositivity was found in only a handful of AZD1222 recipients. CD4 TCRs covered the whole spike, strongest at regions 160-218 and 743-854. White British ancestry dominated among donors, who included more females, and clonal diversity was possibly underestimated.

Germline-derived CDR1 and CDR2 are SGHRS and YFSETQ. The CDR3 consists of 14 residues. V was clipped by 4 bases and J by 0 bases, with 8 bases between them. TCRdb's copy holds only in-frame clones and misses some; the assay was immunoSEQ multiplex PCR. The repertoire holds about 85,000 clones, 88% seen once, with around 15% in the top ten. This chain joins TRBV5-1 and TRBJ1-3; weak D call: TRBD1 (6 bases). This sample comprised peripheral blood, obtained on day 0 of AZD1222 vaccination. The TCR originated in an adult in good health. For the CDR3, the DNA is TGCGCCAGCAGCCCGGGGGCCTCTGGAAACACCATATATTTT. Translation: CASSPGASGNTIYF.